Below, 20 T cell receptor beta chains from the same sample are listed, as sequenced in a study of neurological immune-mediated disorders. One entry per CDR3 protein results from TCRdb running MiXCR on the 5' RACE reads. The sample lists about 59,000 distinct CDR3 sequences; 24% were seen once. As for time point: technical triplicate 2. The sequenced material came from PBMCs. The origin of the receptors is a man aged 55 to 70 with HTLV-1-associated myelopathy (HAM/TSP).

The chain is built from TRBV5-1 and TRBJ2-1; 7 bases match TRBD1. The CDR3 is 14 amino acids. The V gene's germline CDR1 is SGHRS and CDR2 YFSETQ. Trimming took 4 bases from V and 5 from J; bases not matched to a gene: 6. CDR3 DNA: TGCGCCAGCAGCCTCCCGGGACAGAACAATGAGCAGTTCTTC. Its translation: CASSLPGQNNEQFF.

This clonotype was detected only a few times. The V and J genes are TRBV7-6 and TRBJ2-3; weak D call: TRBD1 (6 bases). Germline V gene sequence: CDR1 SGHVS, CDR2 FNYEAQ. The CDR3 has 16 residues. V was cut by 5 bases and J by 2 bases, with 17 bases left in between. For the CDR3, the DNA is TGTGCCAGCAGCCCTCGAACAGGGCCGGACACAGATACGCAGTATTTT. Its translation is CASSPRTGPDTDTQYF.

Ten or more counts support this clonotype. The chain combines TRBV7-8 with TRBJ1-6, with D unclear. The CDR3 consists of 15 residues. Deletions cut 5 bases from V and 8 bases from J, with 16 bases between. Germline lookup yields CDR1 SGHVS and CDR2 FQNEAQ. The CDR3: CASSGSVVRDSPLHF. For the CDR3, the DNA is TGTGCCAGCAGCGGTTCTGTAGTCCGGGATTCACCCCTCCACTTT.

The V gene is TRBV12-3 or TRBV12-4, the J gene TRBJ2-3, with a tentative D call TRBD2 (7 bases). CDR3 length equals 17 residues. V lost 3 bases and J lost 0, with 16 bases in between. This CDR3 reads CASSFYGGGSSTDTQYF. The CDR3 DNA is TGTGCCAGCAGTTTTTATGGGGGCGGGAGTAGCACAGATACGCAGTATTTT.

This clonotype has a count of ten or more. The chain carries TRBV7-9 and TRBJ2-1; 14 nucleotides align to TRBD2. V lost 5 bases and J lost 10; bases outside the gene matches: 7. This CDR3 has 15 residues. The V gene's germline CDR1 is SEHNR and CDR2 FQNEAQ (reference sequence). This CDR3 is CASSPGLAGVREQFF. CDR3 bases: TGTGCCAGCAGCCCGGGACTAGCGGGAGTTCGAGAGCAGTTCTTC.

The V call is TRBV20-1, the J call TRBJ2-2, with D hard to call. The CDR3 length is 16 residues. With 2 bases removed from V and 1 base from J, the gap between germline ends came to 14 bases. CDR1 and CDR2 from the germline V gene are DFQATT and SNEGSKA (reference sequence). DNA of the CDR3: TGCAGTGCTAGATCGATGGACCATTTGAACACCGGGGAGCTGTTTTTT. It codes for CSARSMDHLNTGELFF.

V and J are TRBV29-1 and TRBJ2-5; the match to TRBD1 covers 12 bases. Trimming took 3 bases from V and 4 from J; bases not matched to a gene: 12. The CDR3 spans 17 residues. CDR1 and CDR2 (germline): SQVTM, ANQGSEA. In nucleotides, the CDR3 is TGCAGCGTTGATGGGCCCCTATGGGACAGGGGGCGAGAGACCCAGTACTTC. Translation: CSVDGPLWDRGRETQYF.

This clonotype was recorded many times. The gene calls are TRBV5-1 and TRBJ2-3; possible D gene TRBD1, 6 bases. The CDR3 covers 13 residues. Germline CDR1 reads SGHRS; CDR2 reads YFSETQ. V was cut by 4 bases and J by 4 bases, with 10 bases left in between. CDR3: CASSVPGADTQYF. CDR3 nucleotides: TGCGCCAGCAGCGTACCAGGGGCAGATACGCAGTATTTT.

There are many counts of this clonotype. The chain employs TRBV6-1 and TRBJ2-3; tentatively, D is TRBD1 (5 bases). Germline V gene sequence: CDR1 MNHNS, CDR2 SASEGT. The length of the CDR3 is 13 residues. Trimming took off 1 base at V and 9 bases at J, with 11 bases between the two ends. In nucleotides, the CDR3 is TGTGCCAGCAGTGAAGGGGGCAGTGGAACGCAGTATTTT. As protein: CASSEGGSGTQYF.

This clonotype came up many times. The chain links TRBV20-1 to TRBJ1-5; maybe TRBD1 (6 bases). The CDR3 sequence is 13 residues long. V lost 4 bases to trimming and J lost 2 bases, with 9 bases between them. Germline V lookup: CDR1 DFQATT, CDR2 SNEGSKA (reference sequence). The CDR3 nucleotides read TGCAGTGCTACAGGGGTTGGCAATCAGCCCCAGCATTTT. Translated: CSATGVGNQPQHF.

The V and J genes are TRBV29-1 and TRBJ2-7, with D possibly being TRBD2 (6 bases). The germline CDR1 and CDR2 sequences are SQVTM and ANQGSEA. The CDR3 loop spans 12 amino acids. V gave up 5 bases and J gave up 2 bases, with 10 bases separating them. CDR3 DNA sequence: TGCAGCGTTCTCCGGGGGACCTACGAGCAGTACTTC. This sequence encodes CSVLRGTYEQYF.

In its sample, this clonotype was seen many times. The genes are TRBV10-3 and TRBJ2-7; possible D gene TRBD1, 5 bases. V was clipped by 6 bases and J by 4 bases, with 16 bases between them. Germline CDR1 and CDR2: ENHRY and SYGVKD. This CDR3 is built from 14 residues. CDR3 in DNA: TGTGCCATCAGCGGCGACAGAACTACTTACGAGCAGTACTTC. This encodes CAISGDRTTYEQYF.

The chain has TRBV19 and TRBJ2-3, with TRBD2 as a possible D gene (6 bases). Germline V gene lookup returns CDR1 LNHDA and CDR2 SQIVND (reference sequence). Trimming left V 3 bases short and J 7 bases short, with 14 bases between. The CDR3 has 14 amino acids. This CDR3 is CASSIDGRFNTQYF. DNA of the CDR3: TGTGCCAGTAGTATTGACGGGAGATTTAATACGCAGTATTTT.

This clonotype was seen at least ten times. This chain connects TRBV9 to TRBJ1-4; no firm D call. Trimming cost V 4 bases and J 0 bases, with 10 bases left between them. This CDR3 region has 15 residues. In germline, CDR1 is SGDLS, CDR2 YYNGEE. This CDR3 is CASSRAIATNEKLFF. CDR3 sequence (DNA): TGTGCCAGCAGCCGGGCCATTGCAACTAATGAAAAACTGTTTTTT.

This clonotype came up many times. The chain combines TRBV9 with TRBJ2-2; D unresolved. CDR3 length: 15 amino acids. Germline V gives CDR1 SGDLS, CDR2 YYNGEE. V was shortened by 0 bases and J by 2 bases, with 8 bases between the two germline ends. CDR3 sequence (DNA): TGTGCCAGCAGCGTAGACGGAAAAAACACCGGGGAGCTGTTTTTT. It translates to CASSVDGKNTGELFF.

Ten or more counts support this clonotype. The rearrangement joins TRBV29-1 to TRBJ1-2; D ambiguous. Trimming cost V 4 bases and J 3 bases, with 9 bases left between them. The CDR3 contains 12 residues. Germline CDR1 reads SQVTM; CDR2 reads ANQGSEA. The CDR3 here is CSVVREDYGYTF. As DNA, the CDR3 is TGCAGCGTTGTCCGGGAGGACTATGGCTACACCTTC.

This clonotype was counted ten times or more. The chain joins TRBV5-1 to TRBJ1-3; 9 bases are shared with TRBD1. V lost 6 bases and J lost 0; bases outside the gene matches: 7. Germline values: CDR1 SGHRS, CDR2 YFSETQ. This CDR3 is built from 16 residues. CDR3 in amino acids: CASTSGTGSSGNTIYF. As DNA, the CDR3 is TGCGCCAGCACCTCCGGGACAGGGAGCTCTGGAAACACCATATATTTT.

This clonotype was detected many times. The chain recombines TRBV5-6 with TRBJ1-2; D is undetermined. Germline V gene lookup returns CDR1 SGHDT and CDR2 YYEEEE. This CDR3 is 12 amino acids long. Trimming took off 1 base at V and 9 bases at J, with 10 bases between the two ends. CDR3 amino acids: CASSLSVGSYTF. The CDR3 region has the DNA TGTGCCAGCAGCTTGAGCGTAGGGAGCTACACCTTC.

Ten or more counts support this clonotype. The genes are TRBV12-3 or TRBV12-4 and TRBJ1-6; D gene ambiguous. The CDR3 runs to 14 residues. V dropped 6 bases and J dropped 5 bases, with 11 bases sitting between them. CDR3 DNA sequence: TGTGCCAGCAGGCCGTCCGGGGATAATTCACCCCTCCACTTT. As protein: CASRPSGDNSPLHF.

Only one count was recorded for this clonotype. The chain couples TRBV12-3 or TRBV12-4 to TRBJ2-1; TRBD2 might be the D (5 bases). Deletions cut 3 bases from V and 0 bases from J, with 18 bases between. The CDR3 consists of 18 residues. The chain's CDR3 is CASSLGLGGMSSYNEQFF. The DNA of the CDR3 is TGTGCCAGCAGTTTGGGATTAGGAGGAATGTCCTCCTACAATGAGCAGTTCTTC.